Listed below are T cell receptor beta chains from one sample, sequenced in a study of T-cell reconstitution after alpha-beta-depleted transplantation in children. TCRdb ran MiXCR on the PCR reads and lists one entry per CDR3 protein. This sample has more than 90,000 distinct CDR3 sequences, with around a tenth found just once. Specimen: PBMCs, collected before TCRalphabeta/CD19-depleted stem cell transplant. The receptors stem from a boy aged 2 to 10 with acute lymphoblastic leukemia, due to receive a stem cell transplant. The CDR3 runs from the conserved cysteine through the conserved F or W. D genes are given only for firm matches. Clone sizes are given selectively: once, few, many, or a class where the clone is expanded.

>TRBV10-3|.|TRBD2|TRBJ2-7
TGTGCCATCAGTGAGGGGGGAGCGGGAGATTACGAGCAGTACTTC
CAISEGGAGDYEQYF
>TRBV25-1|many|.|TRBJ2-7
TGTGCCAGCAGTGAAAGCAGGATGGGCTACGAGCAGTACTTC
CASSESRMGYEQYF
>TRBV10-3|many|.|TRBJ2-3
TGTGCCAGCGCAGGCACAGATACGCAGTATTTT
CASAGTDTQYF
>TRBV25-1|many|TRBD2|TRBJ2-5
TGTGCCAGCAGTTCGGCGACTAGCGGGATGCAAGAGACCCAGTACTTC
CASSSATSGMQETQYF
>TRBV7-8|few|.|TRBJ2-7
TGTGCCAGCAGCTTACCCCCCAAGACAGCACACTACGAGCAGTACTTC
CASSLPPKTAHYEQYF
>TRBV25-1|.|.|TRBJ2-7
TGTGCCAGCAGTGATCTCCACGAGCAGTACTTC
CASSDLHEQYF
>TRBV2|.|.|TRBJ2-7
TGTGCCAGCAGGCGGGACTCCAATTCCTACGAGCAGTACTTC
CASRRDSNSYEQYF
>TRBV20-1|.|TRBD1|TRBJ1-1
TGCAGTGCTAGAGTCTTTCCCAGGACAGGGGATAGAGTGGGGAACACTGAAGCTTTCTTT
CSARVFPRTGDRVGNTEAFF
>TRBV7-2|.|.|TRBJ1-3
TGTGCCAGCAGCTTGTCTGGGGTGGACACCATATATTTT
CASSLSGVDTIYF
>TRBV7-9|few|.|TRBJ1-4
TGTGCCAGCAGCCTCACCGGGGGAGGTGAAAAACTGTTTTTT
CASSLTGGGEKLFF
>TRBV6-1|many|.|TRBJ1-2
TGTGCCAGCAGTGAGTCTAGCGGGGCTGCCGACTACTACACCTTC
CASSESSGAADYYTF